This entry describes one T cell receptor (beta chain). No antigen is known for it. No quality values exist for individual bases; no much larger clone is one base distant. This sample is part of a study of T cell responses to AZD1222 COVID-19 vaccine (dated by TCRdb to the early 2020s). Looking at the study overall: AZD1222 recipients whose second dose came at about 4 weeks and those whose second dose came at about 12 weeks were combined into one group, since spike-specific TCR depth and breadth did not differ between the two schedules. TCR sequencing was performed for roughly 250 trial participants, of whom some 200 were given two doses of AZD1222 and some 26 were given two doses of MenACWY control vaccine. Enrollment into the trials was organized by age into subgroups of 18-55, 56-69 and 70-plus years, and those subgroups contained approximately 150, 30 and 60 TCR-sequenced participants, respectively.

The time point label, as the study defines it: baseline before first vaccination. Samples from vaccinated people were obtained from the UK trials COV001 and COV002, which included a single-blind randomized controlled phase 2/3 trial of AZD1222 (ChAdOx1 nCoV-19) in healthy adults. For TCRbeta chain sequencing, PBMC samples were collected from trial participants at day 0 and at day 28 after the second dose. The paper's findings and limits, for the study overall: Because no day 14 peak-response samples were available, the repertoires could be characterized only after the peak T cell response. The whole spike protein was spanned by vaccine-associated CD4 TCRs, and dominant responses were seen in regions 160-218 and 743-854. Reportedly, close to half of the unique spike-specific TCRs recognized epitopes lying outside the regions that are mutated in the B.1.351 and B.1.1.7 variants. After two AZD1222 doses, both the breadth and the depth of spike-specific TCRs were significantly higher than at day 0 and than in MenACWY recipients. Participants were mostly white British, with more females than males. The authors suggested clonal diversity may have been underestimated. In the small 56-69-year group, the increase in depth fell short of significance, most likely because of low power. Only a handful of AZD1222 recipients were SARS-CoV-2 seropositive at baseline, limiting conclusions about previously exposed vaccinees.

Spanning cysteine to phenylalanine, the CDR3 consists of 15 amino acids. Left in the record is the CDR3 DNA by itself, 45 bases read in frame from the first base. At the junction V is shortened by 3 bases and J by 2 bases; bases outside the gene matches: 4. The CDR1 and CDR2 encoded by the germline V gene are SGDLS and YYNGEE. The CDR3 regions of human TCRbeta chains were analyzed by immunosequencing. On the study's bioinformatics: Repertoire TCRs were checked for matches against a reference library of SARS-CoV-2-specific TCRs that had been generated using the MIRA antigen-specificity platform. Breadth meant the fraction of unique TCRs that were SARS-CoV-2-associated, whereas depth meant the fraction of total T cells that were SARS-CoV-2-associated. Each spike-specific TCR was assigned to its reactive spike region and to a CD4 or CD8 class using the MIRA data. Log10-transformed breadth and depth values were compared by one-way ANOVA with Sidak's multiple comparisons tests. This is the immuneACCESS table as TCRdb keeps it, with only in-frame sequences that have V and J called. A part of the clones is gone; compared with another copy, unresolved V genes explain less than half, and the rest is unexplained. V and J calls and clone size are copied from that table; D and trimming were computed from the DNA. This sample is represented by 85,000 to 90,000 clones; nearly 90% of them were singletons. Under 7% of the sample belongs to the ten largest clones.

In this chain, TRBV9 is recombined with TRBJ2-5, and TRBD2 matches 10 of the central bases. Here the sequenced sample was peripheral blood, taken on day 0 of AZD1222 vaccination. The TCR comes from an adult in good health. In nucleotides, the sequence is TGTGCCAGCAGCGGGACTAGCGGACTACAAGAGACCCAGTACTTC. Translated, this is CASSGTSGLQETQYF. The full variable domain, with segments outside the CDR3 supplied by the reference TRBV9 and TRBJ2-5 proteins, appears as DSGVTQTPKHLITATGQRVTLRCSPRSGDLSVYWYQQSLDQGLQFLIQYYNGEERAKGNILERFSAQQFPDLHSELNLSSLELGDSALYFCASSGTSGLQETQYFGPGTRLLVL.